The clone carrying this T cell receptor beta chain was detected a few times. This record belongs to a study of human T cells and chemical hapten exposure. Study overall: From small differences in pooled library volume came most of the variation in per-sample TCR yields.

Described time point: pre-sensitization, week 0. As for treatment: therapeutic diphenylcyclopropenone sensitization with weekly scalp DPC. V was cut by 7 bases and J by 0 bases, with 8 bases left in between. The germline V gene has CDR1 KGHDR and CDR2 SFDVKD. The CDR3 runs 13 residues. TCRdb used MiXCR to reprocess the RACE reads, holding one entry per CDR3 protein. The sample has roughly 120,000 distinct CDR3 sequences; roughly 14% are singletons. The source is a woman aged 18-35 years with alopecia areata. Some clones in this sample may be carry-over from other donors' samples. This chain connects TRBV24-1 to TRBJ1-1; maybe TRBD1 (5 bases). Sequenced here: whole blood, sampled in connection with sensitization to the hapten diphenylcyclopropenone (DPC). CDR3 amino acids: CATRDSLNTEAFF. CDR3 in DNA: TGTGCCACCAGAGACAGCTTGAACACTGAAGCTTTCTTT.